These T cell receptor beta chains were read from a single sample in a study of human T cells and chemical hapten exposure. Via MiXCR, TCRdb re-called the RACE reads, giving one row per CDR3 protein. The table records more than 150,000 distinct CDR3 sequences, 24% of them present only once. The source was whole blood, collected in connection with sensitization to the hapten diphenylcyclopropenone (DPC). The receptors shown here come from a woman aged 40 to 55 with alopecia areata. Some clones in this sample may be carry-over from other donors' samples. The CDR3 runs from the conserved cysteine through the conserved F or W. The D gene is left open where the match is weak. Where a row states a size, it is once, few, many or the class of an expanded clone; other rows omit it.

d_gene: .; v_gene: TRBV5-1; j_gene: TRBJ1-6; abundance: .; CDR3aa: CASSPGGLNSPLHF; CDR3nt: TGCGCCAGCAGCCCCGGCGGACTCAATTCACCCCTCCACTTT
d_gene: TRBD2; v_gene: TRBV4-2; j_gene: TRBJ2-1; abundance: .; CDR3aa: CASSQITGTSSSSYNEQFF; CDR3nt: TGTGCCAGCAGCCAGATAACCGGGACTAGCAGCAGCTCCTACAATGAGCAGTTCTTC
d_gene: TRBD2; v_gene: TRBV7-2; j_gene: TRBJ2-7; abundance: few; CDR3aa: CASSPDPTSGRGWYF; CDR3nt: TGTGCCAGCAGCCCCGACCCCACTAGCGGCAGAGGGTGGTACTTC
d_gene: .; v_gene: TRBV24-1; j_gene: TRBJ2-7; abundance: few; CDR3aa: CATSRGVQSYEQYF; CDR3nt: TGTGCCACGAGTCGAGGGGTTCAATCCTACGAGCAGTACTTC
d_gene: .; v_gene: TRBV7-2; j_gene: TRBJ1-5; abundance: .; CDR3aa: CASSPRWGPEGPQHF; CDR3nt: TGTGCCAGCAGCCCAAGATGGGGCCCAGAGGGGCCCCAGCATTTT
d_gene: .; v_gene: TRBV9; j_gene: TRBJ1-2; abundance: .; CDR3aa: CASSVVGSPNYRTSNYGYTF; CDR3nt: TGTGCCAGCAGCGTAGTAGGTTCTCCTAACTACCGGACCTCTAACTATGGCTACACCTTC
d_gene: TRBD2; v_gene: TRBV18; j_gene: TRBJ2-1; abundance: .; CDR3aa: CASSPGLAALHEQFF; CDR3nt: TGTGCCAGCTCACCTGGGCTAGCGGCGCTCCATGAGCAGTTCTTC
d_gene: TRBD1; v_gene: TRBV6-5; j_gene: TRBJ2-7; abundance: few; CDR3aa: CASSPTRDRGRNEQYF; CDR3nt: TGTGCCAGCAGCCCTACCCGGGACAGGGGGCGTAACGAGCAGTACTTC
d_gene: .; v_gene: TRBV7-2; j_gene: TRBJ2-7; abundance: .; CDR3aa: CASSSPGSTYEQYF; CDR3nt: TGTGCCAGCAGCTCCCCGGGGTCTACCTACGAGCAGTACTTC
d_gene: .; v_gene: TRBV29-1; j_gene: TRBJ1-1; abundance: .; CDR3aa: CSADGRGGFTEAFF; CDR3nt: TGCAGCGCCGACGGCAGGGGAGGATTCACTGAAGCTTTCTTT
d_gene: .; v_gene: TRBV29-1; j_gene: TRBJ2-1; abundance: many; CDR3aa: CSVDVSQGNNEQFF; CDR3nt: TGCAGCGTTGATGTGTCTCAGGGTAACAATGAGCAGTTCTTC
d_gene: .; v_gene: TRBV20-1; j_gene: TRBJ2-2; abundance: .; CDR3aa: CSAPISPGLGNTGELFF; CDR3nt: TGCAGTGCTCCGATATCACCGGGACTGGGGAACACCGGGGAGCTGTTTTTT
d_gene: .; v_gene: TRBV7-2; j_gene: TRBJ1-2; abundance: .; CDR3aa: CASSPDMSYGYTF; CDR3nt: TGTGCCAGCAGCCCGGACATGTCCTATGGCTACACCTTC
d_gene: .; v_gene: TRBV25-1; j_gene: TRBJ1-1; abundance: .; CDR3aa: CASSEYGYGRGTEAFF; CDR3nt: TGTGCCAGCAGTGAATACGGTTATGGGAGAGGGACTGAAGCTTTCTTT
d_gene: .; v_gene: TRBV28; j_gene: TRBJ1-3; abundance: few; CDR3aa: CASLDKSSGNTIYF; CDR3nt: TGTGCCAGCCTCGACAAGAGCTCTGGAAACACCATATATTTT
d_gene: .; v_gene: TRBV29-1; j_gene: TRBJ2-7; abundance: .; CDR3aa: CSVSEVGISYEQYF; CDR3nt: TGCAGCGTTTCCGAGGTAGGCATCTCCTACGAGCAGTACTTC
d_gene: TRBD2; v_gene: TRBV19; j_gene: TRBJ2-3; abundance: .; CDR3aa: CASSTLAAGTDTQYF; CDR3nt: TGTGCCAGTAGTACCCTAGCGGCCGGCACAGATACGCAGTATTTT
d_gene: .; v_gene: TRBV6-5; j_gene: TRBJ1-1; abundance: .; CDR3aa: CASSYSTLIKAPNTEAFF; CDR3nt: TGTGCCAGCAGTTACTCGACCCTCATCAAAGCCCCGAACACTGAAGCTTTCTTT
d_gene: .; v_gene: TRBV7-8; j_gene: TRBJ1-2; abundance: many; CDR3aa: CASSLYSYGYTF; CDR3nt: TGTGCCAGCAGCTTATACAGCTATGGCTACACCTTC
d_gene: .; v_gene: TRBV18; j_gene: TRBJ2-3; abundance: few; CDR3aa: CASSPRGQIDTQYF; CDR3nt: TGTGCCAGCTCACCACGTGGGCAGATCGATACGCAGTATTTT
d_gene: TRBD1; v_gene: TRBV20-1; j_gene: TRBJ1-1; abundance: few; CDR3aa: CSATPKGQYTEAFF; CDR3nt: TGCAGTGCTACACCGAAGGGACAGTACACTGAAGCTTTCTTT
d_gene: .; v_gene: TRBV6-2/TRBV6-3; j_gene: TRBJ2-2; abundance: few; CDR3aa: CASSYSLDAARELFF; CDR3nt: TGTGCCAGCAGTTACTCTCTAGACGCGGCCCGGGAGCTGTTTTTT
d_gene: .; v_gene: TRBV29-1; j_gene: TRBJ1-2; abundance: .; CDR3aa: CSVWGPKGYTF; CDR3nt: TGCAGCGTCTGGGGCCCTAAGGGCTACACCTTC
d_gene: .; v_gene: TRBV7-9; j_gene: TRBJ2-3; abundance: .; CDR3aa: CASSLSQGLDTQYF; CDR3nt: TGTGCCAGCAGCCTTAGCCAGGGGTTGGATACGCAGTATTTT